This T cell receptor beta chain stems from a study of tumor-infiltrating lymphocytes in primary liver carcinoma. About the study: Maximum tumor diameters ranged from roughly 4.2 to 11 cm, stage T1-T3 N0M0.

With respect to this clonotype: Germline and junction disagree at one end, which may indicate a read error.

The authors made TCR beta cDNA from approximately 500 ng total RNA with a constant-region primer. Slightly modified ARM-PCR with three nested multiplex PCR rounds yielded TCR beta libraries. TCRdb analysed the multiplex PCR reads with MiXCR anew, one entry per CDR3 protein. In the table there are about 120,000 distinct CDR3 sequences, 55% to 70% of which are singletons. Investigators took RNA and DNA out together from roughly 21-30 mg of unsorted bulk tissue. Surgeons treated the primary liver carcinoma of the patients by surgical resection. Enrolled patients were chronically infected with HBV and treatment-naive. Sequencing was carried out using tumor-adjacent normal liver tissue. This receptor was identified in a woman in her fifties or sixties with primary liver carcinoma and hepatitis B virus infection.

CDR3 sequence (DNA): TGTGCCAGCAGCTTAGGAGGCAGTCCGAACAGTGAAGCTTTCTTT. Translated, it gives CASSLGGSPNSEAFF. The chain uses TRBV7-9 and TRBJ1-1; D remains ambiguous. The CDR3 is 15 amino acids. Germline lookup yields CDR1 SEHNR and CDR2 FQNEAQ (reference sequence).